This entry concerns a single TCR beta chain. The data originate from a study of CD8 T cells in Susac syndrome. When the RNA was reverse transcribed, random hexamers were used with an input of about 0.45 to 1 ug. It was immunoSEQ multiplex PCR that amplified TCR beta CDR3 across 54 Vbeta and 13 Jbeta. A single record per CDR3 protein comes from TCRdb applying MiXCR to the immunoSEQ multiplex PCR reads. This sample yields more than 200,000 distinct CDR3 sequences, of which about 94% are seen a single time; roughly 0.07% belongs to the top ten. Sequencing of TCR beta was carried out in blood CD8+ and CD4+ T cells. Control patients had untreated stable or active relapsing-remitting multiple sclerosis by revised McDonald criteria. Isolation of CD8+ and CD4+ T cells was performed negatively, whereas enrichment of TEMRA cells was done by FACS. The CDR3 extends over 17 amino acids. Unmatched junction bases numbered 14, after V lost 6 bases and J lost 1 base.

The material sequenced was CD4+ T cells from PBMCs. The source of this sequence is a human donor with multiple sclerosis. The chain has TRBV23-1 and TRBJ1-1; 7 nucleotides line up with TRBD1. TRBV23-1 belongs to the ORF category, with a function that is uncertain. The CDR3 DNA follows: TGCGCCAGCAGCCATGGGGGGCAGGGGGTTGGGAACACTGAAGCTTTCTTT. Protein product: CASSHGGQGVGNTEAFF.